This TCR beta chain was captured by sequencing in a study of identical twins. Broader study findings: Memory repertoires showed no such pattern, whereas abundant cord blood beta clonotypes carried fewer insertions.

TCRdb called the 5' RACE reads again in MiXCR, with one record for every CDR3 protein. Among hundreds of thousands of distinct CDR3 sequences listed, 8.6% were seen once. This clonotype was recorded at least ten times. Its antigen is not known. V gave up 6 bases and J gave up 5 bases, with 2 bases separating them. The germline gives CDR1 SQVTM, CDR2 ANQGSEA. This CDR3 is built from 9 residues. These data were likewise used in another study, on yellow fever vaccine responses in identical twins.

The sequencing sample was made of PBMCs. This chain connects TRBV29-1 to TRBJ2-1, with no clear D. The origin of this receptor is a woman aged 18-29 years in good health. The CDR3, as DNA: TGCAGCGTCGACAATGAGCAGTTCTTC. Translating gives CSVDNEQFF.